The T cell receptor (beta chain) under discussion was sequenced for a study of blood T cell repertoires in COVID-19. In the study overall: Sources were T cells, B-cell-depleted T cells, or PBMCs; the material itself was cDNA or gDNA.

The assay was immunoSEQ multiplex PCR, and TCRdb's table has in-frame clones only and misses some. The sample holds about 250,000 clones, nearly 90% seen once. Trimming at V came to 3 bases and at J to 2 bases, leaving 6 bases not matched to a gene. From germline, CDR1 is LGHDT and CDR2 YNNKEL (reference sequence). The CDR3 is 15 residues long. This TCR derives from a woman aged 55 to 70 with COVID-19, enrolled during active disease. Sequenced: peripheral blood. This rearrangement joins TRBV3-1 (or the pseudogene TRBV3-2) to TRBJ1-2; 7 positions match TRBD1. The CDR3 nucleotides read TGTGCCAGCAGCCAGACAGGGATTTCGAACTATGGCTACACCTTC. Translated, it gives CASSQTGISNYGYTF.